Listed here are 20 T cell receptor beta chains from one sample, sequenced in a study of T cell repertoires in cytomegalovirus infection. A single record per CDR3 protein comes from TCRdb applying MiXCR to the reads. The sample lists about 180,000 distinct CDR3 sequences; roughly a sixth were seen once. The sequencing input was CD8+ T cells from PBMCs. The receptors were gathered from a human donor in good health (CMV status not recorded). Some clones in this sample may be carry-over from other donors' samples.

For the CDR3, the DNA is TGTGCCACCAGCAGCCGTCCCGGGACAGGGGTGGGGACTGAAGCTTTCTTT. Its protein is CATSSRPGTGVGTEAFF. The V and J genes are TRBV15 and TRBJ1-1, with 10 bases lining up with TRBD1. Germline trimming cut 3 bases from V and 5 bases from J; bases unmatched to any gene: 12. This CDR3 is 17 amino acids long. Germline CDR1 reads LNHNV; CDR2 reads YYDKDF (reference sequence).

CDR3 sequence reads: CASSYSVQGFNTGELFF. The CDR3 DNA sequence: TGTGCCAGCAGTTACTCGGTACAGGGTTTCAACACCGGGGAGCTGTTTTTT. This chain links TRBV6-2 or TRBV6-3 with TRBJ2-2, with a weak D call TRBD1 (6 bases). Trimming took off 0 bases at V and 2 bases at J, with 13 bases between the two ends. CDR1 is MNHEY and CDR2 is SVGEGT in the germline V gene. This CDR3 spans 17 amino acids.

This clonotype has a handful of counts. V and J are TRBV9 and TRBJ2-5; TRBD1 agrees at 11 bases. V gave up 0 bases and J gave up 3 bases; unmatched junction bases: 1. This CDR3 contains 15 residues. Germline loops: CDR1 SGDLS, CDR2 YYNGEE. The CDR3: CASSVGTGGEETQYF. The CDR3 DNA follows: TGTGCCAGCAGCGTAGGGACAGGGGGCGAAGAGACCCAGTACTTC.

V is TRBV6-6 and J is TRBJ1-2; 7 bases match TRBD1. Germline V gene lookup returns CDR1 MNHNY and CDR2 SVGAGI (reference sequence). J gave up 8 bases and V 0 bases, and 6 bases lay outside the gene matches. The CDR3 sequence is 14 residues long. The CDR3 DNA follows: TGTGCCAGCAGTTACTCAGGCAGGGGGGAAGGCTACACCTTC. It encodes CASSYSGRGEGYTF.

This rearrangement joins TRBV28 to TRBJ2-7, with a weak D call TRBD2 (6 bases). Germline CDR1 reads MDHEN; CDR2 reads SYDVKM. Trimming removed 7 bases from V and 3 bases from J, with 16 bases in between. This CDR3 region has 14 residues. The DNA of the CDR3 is TGTGCCAGCACCCCGGAGGGAAATTACTACGAGCAGTACTTC. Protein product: CASTPEGNYYEQYF.

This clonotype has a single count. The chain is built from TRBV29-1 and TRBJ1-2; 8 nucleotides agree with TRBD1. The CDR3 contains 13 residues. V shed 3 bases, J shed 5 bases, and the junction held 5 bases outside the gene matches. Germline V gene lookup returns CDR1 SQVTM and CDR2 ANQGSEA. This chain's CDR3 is CSVDRGLWYGYTF. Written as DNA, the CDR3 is TGCAGCGTTGACAGGGGGCTGTGGTATGGCTACACCTTC.

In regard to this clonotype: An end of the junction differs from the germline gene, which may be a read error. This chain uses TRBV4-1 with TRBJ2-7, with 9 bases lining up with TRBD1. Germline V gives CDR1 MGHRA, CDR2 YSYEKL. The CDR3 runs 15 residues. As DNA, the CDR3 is TGTGCCAGCAGCCAAGGACAGGGGCAGGGCTACGAGCAGTACTTC. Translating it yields CASSQGQGQGYEQYF.

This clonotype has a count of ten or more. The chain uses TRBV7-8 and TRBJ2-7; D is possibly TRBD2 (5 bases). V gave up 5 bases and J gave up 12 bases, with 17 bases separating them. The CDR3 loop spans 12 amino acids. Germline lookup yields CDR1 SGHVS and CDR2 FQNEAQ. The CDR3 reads CASSQSRGSWYF. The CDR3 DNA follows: TGTGCCAGCAGCCAGAGTCGAGGGAGTTGGTACTTC.

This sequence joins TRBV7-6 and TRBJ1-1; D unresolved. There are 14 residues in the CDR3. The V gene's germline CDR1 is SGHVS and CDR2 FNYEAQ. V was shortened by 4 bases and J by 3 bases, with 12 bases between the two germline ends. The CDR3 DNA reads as TGTGCCAGCAGCTCAAGCGATTGGGACACTGAAGCTTTCTTT. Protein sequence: CASSSSDWDTEAFF.

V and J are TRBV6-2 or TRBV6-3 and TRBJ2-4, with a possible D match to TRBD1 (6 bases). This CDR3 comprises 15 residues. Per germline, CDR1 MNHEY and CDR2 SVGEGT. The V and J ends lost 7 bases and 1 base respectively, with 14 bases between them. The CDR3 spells CASTHAGAAKNIQYF. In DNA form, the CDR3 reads TGTGCCAGCACTCACGCAGGGGCGGCCAAAAACATTCAGTACTTC.

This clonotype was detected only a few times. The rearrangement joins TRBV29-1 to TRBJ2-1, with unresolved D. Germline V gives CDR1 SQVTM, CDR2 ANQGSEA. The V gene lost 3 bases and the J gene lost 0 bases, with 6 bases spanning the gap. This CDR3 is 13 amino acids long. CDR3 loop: CSVEVSSYNEQFF. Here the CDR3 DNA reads TGCAGCGTTGAGGTGAGCTCCTACAATGAGCAGTTCTTC.

The CDR3 here is CASSLARKDAFF. CDR3 coding DNA: TGTGCCAGCAGCTTAGCCCGGAAGGACGCTTTCTTT. The chain has TRBV11-2 and TRBJ1-1; D is uncertain. The CDR3 extends over 12 amino acids. V was shortened by 1 base and J by 11 bases, with 11 bases between the two germline ends. Germline CDR1 SGHAT, CDR2 FQNNGV.

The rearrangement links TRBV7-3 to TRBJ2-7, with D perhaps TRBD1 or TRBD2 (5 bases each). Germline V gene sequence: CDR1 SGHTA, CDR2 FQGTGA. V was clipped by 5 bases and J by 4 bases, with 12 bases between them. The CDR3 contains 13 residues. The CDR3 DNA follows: TGTGCCAGCAGCCTCCGGGACCAATACGAGCAGTACTTC. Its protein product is CASSLRDQYEQYF.

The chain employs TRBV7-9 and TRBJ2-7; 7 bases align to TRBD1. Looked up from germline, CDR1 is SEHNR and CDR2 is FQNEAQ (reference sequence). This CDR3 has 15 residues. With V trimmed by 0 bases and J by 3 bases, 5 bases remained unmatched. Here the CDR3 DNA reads TGTGCCAGCAGCTTAGCGACAGGGTCGGTCTACGAGCAGTACTTC. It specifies CASSLATGSVYEQYF.

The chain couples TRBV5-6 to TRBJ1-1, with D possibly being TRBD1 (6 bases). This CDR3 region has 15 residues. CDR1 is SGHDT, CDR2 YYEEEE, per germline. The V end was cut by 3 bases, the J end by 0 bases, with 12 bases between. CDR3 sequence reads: CASSSTGLLNTEAFF. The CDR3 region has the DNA TGTGCCAGCAGCTCGACAGGCCTCCTGAACACTGAAGCTTTCTTT.

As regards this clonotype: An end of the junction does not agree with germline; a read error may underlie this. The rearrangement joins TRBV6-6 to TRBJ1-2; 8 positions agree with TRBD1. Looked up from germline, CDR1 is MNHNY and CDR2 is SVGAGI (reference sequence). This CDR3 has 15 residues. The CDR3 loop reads CASSLQGGPWYGYIF. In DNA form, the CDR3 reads TGTGCCAGCAGCTTACAGGGGGGTCCTTGGTATGGCTACATCTTC.

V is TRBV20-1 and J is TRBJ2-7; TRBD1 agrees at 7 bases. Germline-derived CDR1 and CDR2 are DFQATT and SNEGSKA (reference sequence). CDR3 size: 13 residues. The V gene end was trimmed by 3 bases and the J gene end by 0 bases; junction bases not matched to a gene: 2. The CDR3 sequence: CSASGTASYEQYF. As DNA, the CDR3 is TGCAGTGCTAGCGGGACAGCCTCCTACGAGCAGTACTTC.

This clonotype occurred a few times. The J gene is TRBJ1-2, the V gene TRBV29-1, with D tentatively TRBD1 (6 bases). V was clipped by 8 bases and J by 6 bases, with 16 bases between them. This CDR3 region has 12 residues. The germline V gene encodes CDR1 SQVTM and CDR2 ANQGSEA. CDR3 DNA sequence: TGCAGCTACTTAGGGGGTGGAGATGGCTACACCTTC. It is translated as CSYLGGGDGYTF.

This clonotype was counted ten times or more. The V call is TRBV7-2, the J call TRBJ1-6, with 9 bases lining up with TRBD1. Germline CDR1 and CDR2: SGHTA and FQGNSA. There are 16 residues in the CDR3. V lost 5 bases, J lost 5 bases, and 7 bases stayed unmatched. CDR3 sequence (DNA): TGTGCCAGCAGCCCTACAGGGGGCAAAAATAATTCACCCCTCCACTTT. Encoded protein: CASSPTGGKNNSPLHF. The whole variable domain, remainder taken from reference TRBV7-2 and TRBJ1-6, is GAGVSQSPSNKVTEKGKDVELRCDPISGHTALYWYRQSLGQGLEFLIYFQGNSAPDKSGLPSDRFSAERTGGSVSTLTIQRTQQEDSAVYLCASSPTGGKNNSPLHFGNGTRLTVT.

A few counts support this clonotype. This CDR3 is CATSASGIAQFF. The CDR3 bases are TGTGCCACCAGCGCGTCGGGAATCGCGCAGTTCTTC. The V and J genes are TRBV15 and TRBJ2-1; D might be TRBD2 (5 bases). CDR3 length: 12 amino acids. Looked up from germline, CDR1 is LNHNV and CDR2 is YYDKDF (reference sequence). The germline V and J ends were trimmed by 5 bases and 12 bases, with 14 bases remaining between them. Together with reference TRBV15 and TRBJ2-1, the CDR3 gives the full variable domain: DAMVIQNPRYQVTQFGKPVTLSCSQTLNHNVMYWYQQKSSQAPKLLFHYYDKDFNNEADTPDNFQSRRPNTSFCFLDIRSPGLGDTAMYLCATSASGIAQFFGPGTRLTVL.